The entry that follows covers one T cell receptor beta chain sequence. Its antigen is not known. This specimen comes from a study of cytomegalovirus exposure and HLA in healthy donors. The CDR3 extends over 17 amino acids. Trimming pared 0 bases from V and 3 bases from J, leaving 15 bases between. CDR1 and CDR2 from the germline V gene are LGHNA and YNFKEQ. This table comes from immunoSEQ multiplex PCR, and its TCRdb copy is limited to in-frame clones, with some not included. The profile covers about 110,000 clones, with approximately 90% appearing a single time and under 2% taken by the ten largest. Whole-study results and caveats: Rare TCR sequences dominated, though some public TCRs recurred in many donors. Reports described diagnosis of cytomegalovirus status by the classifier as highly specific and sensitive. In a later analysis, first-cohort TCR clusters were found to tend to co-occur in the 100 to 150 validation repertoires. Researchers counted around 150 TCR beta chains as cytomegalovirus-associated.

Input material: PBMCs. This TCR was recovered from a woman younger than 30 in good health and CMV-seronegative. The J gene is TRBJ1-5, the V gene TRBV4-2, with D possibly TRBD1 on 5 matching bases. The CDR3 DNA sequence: TGTGCCAGCAGCCAAGACCAGGGTTCGCTCTCCAATCAGCCCCAGCATTTT. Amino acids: CASSQDQGSLSNQPQHF.